Sequencing of this TCR beta chain was carried out in a study of blood T cell repertoires in COVID-19. Study-wide background: Donors in the United States, Italy and Spain gave samples during acute or convalescent COVID-19. Sources were T cells, B-cell-depleted T cells, or PBMCs; the material itself was cDNA or gDNA.

The authors' processing: Quantification of nucleated cells was approximated via reference gene primer amplification. Repertoires were generated with immunoSEQ multiplex PCR, while TCRdb's copy carries only in-frame clones and drops some. The V and J calls and clone size come from that table; D and trimming were worked out from the DNA. The table records 180,000 or so clones, about nine tenths of them present only once. Germline trimming cut 6 bases from V and 2 bases from J; bases unmatched to any gene: 10. This CDR3 is built from 16 residues. Germline loops: CDR1 LNHDA, CDR2 SQIVND (reference sequence).

The sequence was collected from a woman aged 45-65 years with acute or convalescent COVID-19. The material sequenced was peripheral blood. The rearrangement links TRBV19 to TRBJ2-7, with TRBD1 matching over 10 bases. CDR3 region: CASRTTGTGDPYEQYF. CDR3 DNA sequence: TGTGCCAGTAGAACGACCGGGACAGGGGACCCCTACGAGCAGTACTTC. The full variable domain, with the rest looked up from reference TRBV19 and TRBJ2-7, is DGGITQSPKYLFRKEGQNVTLSCEQNLNHDAMYWYRQDPGQGLRLIYYSQIVNDFQKGDIAEGYSVSREKKESFPLTVTSAQKNPTAFYLCASRTTGTGDPYEQYFGPGTRLTVT.